The table lists the clone carrying this T cell receptor beta chain with a few counts. The data derive from a study of identical twins. TCRdb re-analysed the 5' RACE reads in MiXCR, keeping a single row per CDR3 protein. The sample includes about 470,000 distinct CDR3 sequences, roughly 26% of them seen just once. These sequences were also reported in another study, on T cells expressing NK-cell markers.

Material: CD4+ T cells sorted from blood. The TCR originated in a woman younger than 30 in good health.

This CDR3 reads CATSRDRVQLFF. DNA of the CDR3: TGTGCCACCAGCAGAGACAGGGTTCAACTGTTTTTT. This rearrangement joins TRBV15 to TRBJ1-4; the D gene is possibly TRBD1 (5 bases). Germline CDR1 is LNHNV and CDR2 is YYDKDF (reference sequence). The CDR3 contains 12 residues. Trimming took 0 bases from V and 12 from J, leaving 8 bases between them.